This passage covers 32 T cell receptor beta chains from one sample sequenced in a study of T-cell memory formation after mild COVID-19. TCRdb ran MiXCR on the 5' RACE reads and lists one entry per CDR3 protein. The sample shows fewer than 200,000 distinct CDR3 sequences, around 21% of them seen only once. The sequencing sample was made of PBMCs or a T cell subset sorted from them (not recorded which). The receptors originated from an adult woman who had mild COVID-19 (a few samples of this study predate the infection). Cell type and time point are not known.

This clonotype appeared a few times. The rearrangement uses TRBV7-6 and TRBJ1-5; D call uncertain. This CDR3 is 14 amino acids long. The V gene's germline CDR1 is SGHVS and CDR2 FNYEAQ. Trimming cost V 5 bases and J 8 bases, with 16 bases left between them. The CDR3 spells CASSLTEDGEPQHF. CDR3 sequence (DNA): TGTGCCAGCAGCCTGACGGAAGACGGGGAGCCCCAGCATTTT.

CDR3 bases: TGTGCCACCAGTGAGCGAGGACAGGGAGGCACCGGGGAGCTGTTTTTT. Amino acid sequence: CATSERGQGGTGELFF. The chain combines TRBV24-1 with TRBJ2-2; 8 nucleotides match TRBD1. Germline-derived CDR1 and CDR2 are KGHDR and SFDVKD. The CDR3 totals 16 residues. Trimming at V came to 4 bases and at J to 4 bases, leaving 7 bases not matched to a gene.

The chain is built from TRBV7-9 and TRBJ2-1, with TRBD1 as a possible D gene (6 bases). Germline lookup yields CDR1 SEHNR and CDR2 FQNEAQ (reference sequence). V was trimmed by 7 bases and J by 2 bases, leaving 12 bases between them. The CDR3 length is 14 residues. CDR3 bases: TGTGCCAGCATCCACAGGGCTACCTACAATGAGCAGTTCTTC. Encoded protein: CASIHRATYNEQFF.

Only a few counts were recorded for this clonotype. The chain carries TRBV25-1 and TRBJ1-2; D gene unclear. The germline V and J ends were trimmed by 2 bases and 8 bases, with 15 bases remaining between them. CDR3 length: 14 amino acids. CDR1 is MGHDK, CDR2 SYGVNS, per germline. The CDR3 nucleotides are TGTGCCAGCAGTGAAGAGGCGCTAATTGGGGGCTACACCTTC. As protein: CASSEEALIGGYTF.

This clonotype was seen a few times. The chain has TRBV20-1 and TRBJ2-1, with TRBD1 as a possible D gene (6 bases). The CDR3 is 17 amino acids. With 6 bases removed from V and 6 bases from J, the gap between germline ends came to 27 bases. From germline, CDR1 is DFQATT and CDR2 SNEGSKA (reference sequence). The CDR3 spells CSALSPPGTLLGNEQFF. In nucleotides, the CDR3 is TGCAGTGCGCTCTCTCCTCCCGGGACACTTTTGGGCAATGAGCAGTTCTTC.

CDR3 DNA: TGCGCCAGCAGCCAGGCAGGAGGGGAAAAACTGTTTTTT. This codes for CASSQAGGEKLFF. The V call is TRBV4-1, the J call TRBJ1-4; D is undetermined. The germline gives CDR1 MGHRA, CDR2 YSYEKL. The V end lost 3 bases, the J end lost 8 bases, and 10 bases lay between the germline ends. The CDR3 totals 13 residues.

The table lists this clonotype with a few counts. The chain has TRBV27 and TRBJ2-2; no reliable D call. Between the trimmed V and J ends, which lost 11 bases and 2 bases, there was a span of 9 bases. The CDR3 runs 12 residues. The germline CDR1 and CDR2 sequences are MNHEY and SMNVEV (reference sequence). The CDR3 DNA follows: TGTGCCGCCGGGTACAACACCGGGGAGCTGTTTTTT. Translating it yields CAAGYNTGELFF.

V gene TRBV2 combines with J gene TRBJ1-6; D gene unclear. Trimming shortened V by 3 bases and J by 0 bases, and 6 bases separated the two germline ends. This CDR3 contains 15 residues. Germline CDR1 SNHLY, CDR2 FYNNEI. DNA for the CDR3: TGTGCCAGCAGTGAGAAGGGCTCCTATAATTCACCCCTCCACTTT. This encodes CASSEKGSYNSPLHF.

The chain joins TRBV18 to TRBJ2-1; 11 bases line up with TRBD1. J was trimmed by 3 bases and V by 5 bases; bases with no gene match: 6. CDR3 length equals 16 residues. Germline loops: CDR1 KGHSH, CDR2 LQKENI. This CDR3 reads CASSGPGQGVYNEQFF. In DNA, the CDR3 is TGTGCCAGCTCAGGACCGGGACAGGGGGTCTACAATGAGCAGTTCTTC. Together with reference TRBV18 and TRBJ2-1, the CDR3 gives the full variable domain: NAGVMQNPRHLVRRRGQEARLRCSPMKGHSHVYWYRQLPEEGLKFMVYLQKENIIDESGMPKERFSAEFPKEGPSILRIQQVVRGDSAAYFCASSGPGQGVYNEQFFGPGTRLTVL.

CDR3 region: CASRDLDGTTF. The CDR3 DNA reads as TGTGCCAGCAGGGATCTCGACGGGACGACCTTC. The chain combines TRBV7-9 with TRBJ1-2, with D possibly being TRBD1 (5 bases). The CDR3 has 11 residues. The germline gives CDR1 SEHNR, CDR2 FQNEAQ (reference sequence). V was trimmed by 6 bases and J by 14 bases, leaving 16 bases between them. The variable domain in full, completed from reference TRBV7-9 and TRBJ1-2, reads DTGVSQNPRHKITKRGQNVTFRCDPISEHNRLYWYRQTLGQGPEFLTYFQNEAQLEKSRLLSDRFSAERPKGSFSTLEIQRTEQGDSAMYLCASRDLDGTTFGSGTRLTVV.

This clonotype was counted a few times. V and J are TRBV12-3 or TRBV12-4 and TRBJ1-4; D gene uncertain. Trimming removed 2 bases at V and 7 bases at J, with 11 bases between. There are 14 residues in the CDR3. CDR3 sequence reads: CASSLKGKGEKLFF. The CDR3 DNA sequence: TGTGCCAGCAGTTTAAAGGGTAAAGGTGAAAAACTGTTTTTT.

This clonotype showed up just a few times. The genes are TRBV20-1 and TRBJ1-1, with a possible D match to TRBD1 (5 bases). CDR1 is DFQATT, CDR2 SNEGSKA, per germline (reference sequence). The CDR3 is made up of 14 amino acids. The V gene lost 6 bases and the J gene lost 0 bases, with 14 bases spanning the gap. The CDR3 DNA follows: TGCAGTGCCTCCGACAGTAGGATGAACACTGAAGCTTTCTTT. This translates into CSASDSRMNTEAFF.

V is TRBV4-1 and J is TRBJ1-5; no reliable D call. V was clipped by 1 base and J by 0 bases, with 22 bases between them. CDR1 is MGHRA and CDR2 is YSYEKL in the germline V gene. CDR3 size: 20 residues. The DNA of the CDR3 is TGCGCCAGCAGCCAAGGCCCGAGGGCAACAATCGCGAATAGCAATCAGCCCCAGCATTTT. It translates to CASSQGPRATIANSNQPQHF.

The V and J genes are TRBV20-1 and TRBJ2-7; D possibly corresponds to TRBD1 (5 bases). V gave up 5 bases and J gave up 0 bases, with 11 bases separating them. There are 13 residues in the CDR3. Germline V gene data show CDR1 as DFQATT and CDR2 as SNEGSKA (reference sequence). The CDR3 sequence is CSALPRVSYEQYF. The CDR3 region has the DNA TGCAGTGCTTTACCCAGGGTCTCCTACGAGCAGTACTTC.

This clonotype was recorded a few times. In nucleotides, the CDR3 is TGTGCCAGCTCACCCCAGACAGGGATCCCCTACGAGCAGTACTTC. It specifies CASSPQTGIPYEQYF. The chain uses TRBV18 and TRBJ2-7; 7 positions agree with TRBD1. The CDR3 loop spans 15 amino acids. Trimming removed 3 bases from V and 2 bases from J; junction bases left unmatched: 7. From germline, CDR1 is KGHSH and CDR2 LQKENI.

This clonotype was found a few times. This chain joins TRBV4-1 and TRBJ1-1, with D tentatively TRBD1 (5 bases). The length of the CDR3 is 15 residues. The V gene's germline CDR1 is MGHRA and CDR2 YSYEKL. V was trimmed by 1 base and J by 3 bases, leaving 12 bases between them. In nucleotides, the CDR3 is TGCGCCAGCAGCCAAGGATGGGGAGGGGACACTGAAGCTTTCTTT. As protein: CASSQGWGGDTEAFF.

CDR3 nucleotides: TGCAGTGCTAGAGAATACTACGAGCAGTACTTC. It yields the protein CSAREYYEQYF. This chain joins TRBV20-1 and TRBJ2-7; no definite D call. The CDR3 has 11 residues. Germline V gene data show CDR1 as DFQATT and CDR2 as SNEGSKA (reference sequence). The V and J ends lost 0 bases and 3 bases respectively, with 3 bases between them.

In its sample, this clonotype was seen a few times. The rearrangement links TRBV12-5 to TRBJ2-1; D unresolved. Germline assignment: CDR1 LGHNT and CDR2 FRNRAP. V was trimmed by 5 bases and J by 0 bases, leaving 11 bases between them. This CDR3 has 15 amino acids. CDR3 residues: CASGTNPVSYNEQFF. The CDR3 nucleotides read TGTGCTAGTGGTACCAACCCGGTCTCCTACAATGAGCAGTTCTTC.

This clonotype was detected only a few times. The chain recombines TRBV4-1 with TRBJ2-7, with D perhaps matching TRBD2 (5 bases). Germline CDR1 and CDR2: MGHRA and YSYEKL. Between the trimmed V and J ends, which lost 1 base and 0 bases, there was a span of 10 bases. The CDR3 is 15 amino acids. The DNA for the CDR3 is TGCGCCAGCAGCCAAGGTAGAGGGAGCTCCTACGAGCAGTACTTC. This gives the protein CASSQGRGSSYEQYF.

This clonotype was picked up a small number of times. The rearrangement joins TRBV12-3 or TRBV12-4 to TRBJ1-5; the D is unclear. This CDR3 region has 15 residues. V was cut by 6 bases and J by 4 bases, with 16 bases left in between. The CDR3 reads CASSPPGAGNQPQHF. CDR3 DNA: TGTGCCAGCAGCCCCCCCGGAGCCGGGAATCAGCCCCAGCATTTT.

This clonotype came up a few times. CDR3 in amino acids: CASSQDSRGSYEQYF. CDR3 in DNA: TGCGCCAGCAGCCAAGATTCTCGGGGATCCTACGAGCAGTACTTC. The chain employs TRBV4-1 and TRBJ2-7; TRBD2 is a possible D gene (5 bases). The CDR3 consists of 15 residues. The V end was cut by 0 bases, the J end by 1 base, with 10 bases between. Germline loops: CDR1 MGHRA, CDR2 YSYEKL.

This clonotype appeared once. The genes are TRBV7-9 and TRBJ1-1; D call uncertain. The CDR3 runs to 16 residues. Trimming took off 4 bases at V and 1 base at J, with 16 bases between the two ends. Per germline, CDR1 SEHNR and CDR2 FQNEAQ (reference sequence). CDR3 bases: TGTGCCAGCAGCTCCCCCATTAGGACGGGGAACACTGAAGCTTTCTTT. Protein: CASSSPIRTGNTEAFF.

J is TRBJ2-3 and V is TRBV6-1; D perhaps matches TRBD1 (6 bases). The CDR3 runs to 15 residues. Trimming removed 5 bases from V and 6 bases from J, with 18 bases in between. Per the germline V gene, CDR1 is MNHNS and CDR2 is SASEGT. The CDR3 reads CASSPDRTEWDTQYF. DNA for the CDR3: TGTGCCAGCAGTCCCGATAGGACAGAGTGGGATACGCAGTATTTT.

This clonotype was picked up a small number of times. The V gene is TRBV7-6, the J gene TRBJ2-3; TRBD2 agrees at 9 bases. Germline V gene data show CDR1 as SGHVS and CDR2 as FNYEAQ. V was pared by 4 bases and J by 1 base, with 0 bases of the junction left unmatched. This CDR3 comprises 14 residues. CDR3 DNA sequence: TGTGCCAGCAGCTCTAGCGGGGGCACAGATACGCAGTATTTT. This translates into CASSSSGGTDTQYF.

This clonotype was counted ten times or more. The gene calls are TRBV3-1 and TRBJ2-7; D tentatively reads TRBD1 or TRBD2 (5 bases each). V lost 3 bases and J lost 4, with 10 bases in between. The CDR3 has 13 amino acids. The germline V gene encodes CDR1 LGHDT and CDR2 YNNKEL (reference sequence). CDR3 coding DNA: TGTGCCAGCAGCCATCGGGACGGGTACGAGCAGTACTTC. Protein sequence: CASSHRDGYEQYF.

This chain uses TRBV19 with TRBJ1-1; D not certain. Per germline, CDR1 LNHDA and CDR2 SQIVND (reference sequence). The CDR3 is 11 residues long. V was trimmed by 2 bases and J by 11 bases, leaving 9 bases between them. CDR3 region: CASSITGLAFF. DNA of the CDR3: TGTGCCAGTAGTATAACGGGGTTGGCTTTCTTT.

The table lists this clonotype with a few counts. V and J are TRBV11-2 and TRBJ1-1, with D unresolved. Germline lookup yields CDR1 SGHAT and CDR2 FQNNGV. V was trimmed by 1 base and J by 4 bases, leaving 10 bases between them. CDR3 size: 14 residues. The CDR3, as DNA: TGTGCCAGCAGCTTAGTGGGGTTCGGCACTGAAGCTTTCTTT. Protein: CASSLVGFGTEAFF.

This clonotype came up once. The chain has TRBV11-3 and TRBJ2-3; D is unclear. V gave up 5 bases and J gave up 2 bases, with 17 bases separating them. This CDR3 has 16 residues. Germline V gene data show CDR1 as SGHNT and CDR2 as YENEEA. CDR3 residues: CASSTYTDASTDTQYF. Written as DNA, the CDR3 is TGTGCCAGCAGCACCTACACGGACGCGTCCACAGATACGCAGTATTTT.

The V and J genes are TRBV7-8 and TRBJ2-1; 7 bases align to TRBD1. This CDR3 has 15 residues. V dropped 5 bases and J dropped 3; count of bases not matched to a gene: 7. Germline V gene data show CDR1 as SGHVS and CDR2 as FQNEAQ. The CDR3 bases are TGTGCCAGCAGCCTCGACAGGGCTCTCTACAATGAGCAGTTCTTC. Amino acids: CASSLDRALYNEQFF.

The sample holds one count of this clonotype. V usage is TRBV6-2 or TRBV6-3 and J usage is TRBJ1-1; D is uncertain. The CDR3 has 13 residues. The germline V and J ends were trimmed by 8 bases and 1 base, with 11 bases remaining between them. Germline values: CDR1 MNHEY, CDR2 SVGEGT. As DNA, the CDR3 is TGTGCCAGCTCCCGGAGGGAGAACACTGAAGCTTTCTTT. It yields the protein CASSRRENTEAFF.

CDR3: CASIMENNEKLFF. The CDR3 DNA sequence: TGTGCCAGCATCATGGAGAATAATGAAAAACTGTTTTTT. The V gene is TRBV7-9, the J gene TRBJ1-4, with unresolved D. The CDR3 contains 13 residues. Germline V gives CDR1 SEHNR, CDR2 FQNEAQ (reference sequence). Between the trimmed V and J ends, which lost 7 bases and 4 bases, there was a span of 10 bases. Using reference TRBV7-9 and TRBJ1-4 for the parts outside the CDR3, the full variable domain is DTGVSQNPRHKITKRGQNVTFRCDPISEHNRLYWYRQTLGQGPEFLTYFQNEAQLEKSRLLSDRFSAERPKGSFSTLEIQRTEQGDSAMYLCASIMENNEKLFFGSGTQLSVL.

This clonotype was counted between two and nine times. A junction boundary mismatches the germline segment, possibly from a read error. The chain uses TRBV27 and TRBJ2-3; tentatively, D is TRBD2 (6 bases). This CDR3 comprises 15 residues. Germline CDR1 reads MNHEY; CDR2 reads SMNVEV (reference sequence). The CDR3 loop is CATSRLGTASDTQYF. The CDR3 coding sequence is TGTGCCACCAGTAGGCTGGGGACTGCATCAGATACGCAGTATTTT.